The 4 T cell receptor beta chains given below trace back to one sample, sequenced in a study of T cell responses to AZD1222 COVID-19 vaccine. Some clones are missing from TCRdb's copy, which holds only in-frame ones; the method was immunoSEQ multiplex PCR. The sample yields 70,000 to 90,000 clones, 70% to 90% seen once. This sample comprised peripheral blood, obtained 28 days after the second AZD1222 dose. These receptors were obtained from an adult who received the AZD1222 COVID-19 vaccine.

This sequence joins TRBV7-9 and TRBJ2-2; D possibly corresponds to TRBD2 (6 bases). The germline V gene encodes CDR1 SEHNR and CDR2 FQNEAQ (reference sequence). V lost 8 bases and J lost 11, with 12 bases in between. This CDR3 is built from 11 residues. CDR3 sequence (DNA): TGTGCCAGCCAATTAGCGGCCGAGCTGTTTTTT. It codes for CASQLAAELFF.

The chain links TRBV7-3 to TRBJ2-1; D remains unclear. Germline lookup yields CDR1 SGHTA and CDR2 FQGTGA. Trimming left V 6 bases short and J 0 bases short, with 12 bases between. The CDR3 has 15 amino acids. The CDR3, as DNA: TGTGCCAGCAGTCCGCGGCCTAGCTCCTACAATGAGCAGTTCTTC. Translation gives CASSPRPSSYNEQFF. Full variable domain (rest looked up from reference TRBV7-3 and TRBJ2-1): GAGVSQTPSNKVTEKGKYVELRCDPISGHTALYWYRQSLGQGPEFLIYFQGTGAADDSGLPNDRFFAVRPEGSVSTLKIQRTERGDSAVYLCASSPRPSSYNEQFFGPGTRLTVL.

This clone has just a few counts. The gene calls are TRBV25-1 and TRBJ2-7, with D perhaps being TRBD1 or TRBD2 (7 bases each). The length of the CDR3 is 14 residues. V was clipped by 6 bases and J by 2 bases, with 14 bases between them. The germline V gene has CDR1 MGHDK and CDR2 SYGVNS. For the CDR3, the DNA is TGTGCCAGCAGAGGGGGCCTAGCGGCCTACGAGCAGTACTTC. Translation gives CASRGGLAAYEQYF.

The V call is TRBV24-1, the J call TRBJ1-2; 9 bases align to TRBD1. V was clipped by 7 bases and J by 8 bases; unmatched bases: 7. The V gene's germline CDR1 is KGHDR and CDR2 SFDVKD. This CDR3 comprises 13 residues. CDR3 amino acids: CATRAGTGFGYTF. The CDR3 DNA follows: TGTGCCACCAGGGCTGGGACAGGGTTCGGCTACACCTTC.